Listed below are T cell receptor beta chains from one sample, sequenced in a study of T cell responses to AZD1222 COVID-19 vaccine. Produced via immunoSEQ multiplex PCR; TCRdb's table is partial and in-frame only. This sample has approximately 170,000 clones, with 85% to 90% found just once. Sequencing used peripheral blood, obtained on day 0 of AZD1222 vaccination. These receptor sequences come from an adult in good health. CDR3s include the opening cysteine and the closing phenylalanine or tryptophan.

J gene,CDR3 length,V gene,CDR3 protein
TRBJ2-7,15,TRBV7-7,CASSLALGRVGEQYF
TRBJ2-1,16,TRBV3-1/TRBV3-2,CASSQGSRGGHNEQFF
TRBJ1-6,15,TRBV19,CASSRTTADNSPLHF
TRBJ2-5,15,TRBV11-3,CASSLTGRAQETQYF
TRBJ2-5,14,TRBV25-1,CASSGQGRQETQYF
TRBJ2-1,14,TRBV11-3,CASSLALAGNEQFF
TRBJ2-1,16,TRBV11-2,CASSAVAGGYYNEQFF
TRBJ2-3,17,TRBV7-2,CASSTGTSGGARDTQYF
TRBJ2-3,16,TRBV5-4,CASSLEWRGSLGTQYF
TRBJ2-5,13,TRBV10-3,CAISESEGETQYF
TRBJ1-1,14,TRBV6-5,CASIRSNLNTEAFF
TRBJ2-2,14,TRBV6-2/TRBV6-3,CASSYSVETGELFF
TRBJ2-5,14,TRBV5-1,CASSVGTGQETQYF
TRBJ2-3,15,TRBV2,CASSVLAGGLDTQYF
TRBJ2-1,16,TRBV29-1,CSVEDRPGRNYNEQFF
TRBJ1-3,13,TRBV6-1,CASSAASGNTIYF
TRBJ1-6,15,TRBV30,CAWNPLGPDNSPLHF